What follows are 13 T cell receptor beta chains derived from one specimen sequenced in a study of T cells in Graves' hyperthyroidism and ophthalmopathy. TCR beta CDR3 sequences were amplified from RNA transcripts. Primed by the HTBI set, a first-round RT-PCR was run on the TCR CDR3. TCRdb analysed the multiplex PCR reads with MiXCR anew, one entry per CDR3 protein. The table records hundreds of thousands of distinct CDR3 sequences, 30% to 40% of them present only once. The sequencing sample was made of blood. The receptor set was obtained from a woman in her forties with Graves' hyperthyroidism.

The chain recombines TRBV10-3 with TRBJ1-6, with 7 bases lining up with TRBD1. Germline CDR1 and CDR2: ENHRY and SYGVKD. This CDR3 contains 15 residues. Trimming removed 3 bases from V and 9 bases from J; junction bases left unmatched: 8. The CDR3 DNA sequence: TGTGCCATCAGTGAACTCGACAGGGCTTCTTCACCCCTCCACTTT. Protein product: CAISELDRASSPLHF.

This clonotype came up many times. The chain employs TRBV7-9 and TRBJ1-1; the D is unclear. The ends were cut back, 4 bases at V and 2 bases at J, with 11 bases in the middle. The CDR3 spans 14 residues. Germline loops: CDR1 SEHNR, CDR2 FQNEAQ (reference sequence). The CDR3 region has the DNA TGTGCCAGCAGCTCCCATTTTATTAACACTGAAGCTTTCTTT. Amino acid sequence: CASSSHFINTEAFF.

The CDR3: CSATGQGWSDTQYF. The CDR3 DNA is TGCAGTGCCACCGGACAGGGGTGGTCAGATACGCAGTATTTT. V is TRBV20-1 and J is TRBJ2-3; 9 positions match TRBD1. The junction had 8 bases not matched to a gene; V was cut back by 6 bases and J by 4 bases. This CDR3 region has 14 residues. In germline, CDR1 is DFQATT, CDR2 SNEGSKA (reference sequence).

This clonotype was seen at least ten times. The chain carries TRBV6-5 and TRBJ1-1; D uncertain. Trimming stripped 5 bases from V and 2 bases from J, with 15 bases between. CDR3 size: 15 residues. Germline V CDR1 and CDR2: MNHEY, SVGAGI. The CDR3 DNA reads TGTGCCAGCAGTCTCACCTGGACGGGTAACACTGAAGCTTTCTTT. Its translation: CASSLTWTGNTEAFF.

This clonotype has ten or more counts. The rearrangement uses TRBV12-3 or TRBV12-4 and TRBJ1-1; D not resolved. V was shortened by 5 bases and J by 7 bases, with 8 bases between the two germline ends. The CDR3 totals 11 residues. In nucleotides, the CDR3 is TGTGCCAGCAGTGCTAGTAGTGAAGCTTTCTTT. Amino acids: CASSASSEAFF.

This clonotype has ten or more counts. The CDR3 loop is CAISVEDRRETQYF. For the CDR3, the DNA is TGTGCCATCAGTGTTGAAGACAGACGCGAGACCCAGTACTTC. This rearrangement joins TRBV10-3 to TRBJ2-5, with a weak D call TRBD1 (5 bases). CDR3 length equals 14 residues. V lost 4 bases to trimming and J lost 5 bases, with 14 bases between them. Germline V gene lookup returns CDR1 ENHRY and CDR2 SYGVKD.

In the case of this clonotype: A read error may explain this, as a much larger clone is one base away. V is TRBV19 and J is TRBJ2-5; TRBD1 matches at 7 bases. CDR1 and CDR2 from the germline V gene are LNHDA and SQIVND (reference sequence). There are 14 residues in the CDR3. This CDR3 reads CAGSAATGAETQYF. For the CDR3, the DNA is TGTGCCGGTAGTGCGGCCACAGGGGCGGAGACCCAGTACTTC.

The V call is TRBV7-9, the J call TRBJ1-4; 8 bases are a match to TRBD1. The germline V gene has CDR1 SEHNR and CDR2 FQNEAQ (reference sequence). Unmatched junction bases numbered 9, after V lost 6 bases and J lost 6 bases. CDR3 size: 15 residues. CDR3 sequence: CASSPPQGAYEKLFF. The CDR3, as DNA: TGTGCCAGCAGTCCCCCTCAGGGGGCTTATGAAAAACTGTTTTTT.

This clonotype came up a few times. This chain joins TRBV6-5 and TRBJ2-2, with a possible D match to TRBD2 (5 bases). The CDR3 length is 15 residues. Germline V gene data show CDR1 as MNHEY and CDR2 as SVGAGI. V shed 6 bases and J shed 0 bases, with 11 bases lying between them. For the CDR3, the DNA is TGTGCCAGCAGCATGCGGGCCGCGAACACCGGGGAGCTGTTTTTT. This codes for CASSMRAANTGELFF.

This clonotype occurred many times. The chain uses TRBV10-2 and TRBJ2-5; 9 positions agree with TRBD2. The CDR3 length is 14 residues. From germline, CDR1 is WSHSY and CDR2 SAAADI. V shed 4 bases, J shed 6 bases, and the junction held 6 bases outside the gene matches. The CDR3 reads CASSASSGGKTQYF. DNA for the CDR3: TGCGCCAGCAGTGCGTCGAGCGGGGGGAAGACCCAGTACTTC.

This clonotype was recorded at least ten times. This rearrangement joins TRBV24-1 to TRBJ2-5, with unresolved D. CDR3 length: 11 residues. Germline CDR1 and CDR2: KGHDR and SFDVKD. Deletions cut 0 bases from V and 5 bases from J, with 0 bases between. The CDR3 coding sequence is TGTGCCACCAGTGATTTGGAGACCCAGTACTTC. Translating gives CATSDLETQYF.

On this clonotype itself: This likely comes from a read error, as the CDR3 has no conserved phenylalanine or tryptophan at its end. The limits of the CDR3 on the DNA are not certain, so only TCRdb's listed CDR3 is given. This chain links TRBV7-3 with TRBJ2-7. The CDR3 has 11 amino acids, counting both end residues. In germline, CDR1 is SGHTA, CDR2 FQGTGA. The CDR3 protein is CASSLNRRIGL.

The chain links TRBV11-2 to TRBJ2-7; possibly TRBD1 or TRBD2 for D (6 bases each). Trimming stripped 6 bases from V and 4 bases from J, with 13 bases between. Germline lookup yields CDR1 SGHAT and CDR2 FQNNGV. The CDR3 contains 13 residues. The CDR3: CASRSTGRYEQYF. The CDR3 DNA follows: TGTGCCAGCAGATCCACAGGGAGGTACGAGCAGTACTTC. Combining the CDR3 with reference TRBV11-2 and TRBJ2-7 gives the whole variable domain EAGVAQSPRYKIIEKRQSVAFWCNPISGHATLYWYQQILGQGPKLLIQFQNNGVVDDSQLPKDRFSAERLKGVDSTLKIQPAKLEDSAVYLCASRSTGRYEQYFGPGTRLTVT.